The rows below give T cell receptor beta chains drawn from one sample of a study of shared clonotypes between healthy human individuals. The table came from immunoSEQ multiplex PCR; TCRdb's copy has only in-frame clones and leaves some out. This sample has approximately 1,500,000 clones, with approximately 97% found just once. Source material: naive CD4+ T cells sorted from blood. These receptors all come from a young man in good health. Each CDR3 is given without its conserved first and last residue. The D gene is left open where the match is weak. Size tells how often a clone was seen (once, few, many) or the class of an expanded clone, and some rows leave it out.

d_gene: -; j_gene: TRBJ1-2; v_gene: TRBV28; abundance: once; CDR3aa: ASSPEGRLIYGYT
d_gene: -; j_gene: TRBJ1-2; v_gene: TRBV11-2; abundance: -; CDR3aa: ASSLGSALPAHGYT
d_gene: -; j_gene: TRBJ2-1; v_gene: TRBV27; abundance: few; CDR3aa: ASRDTSYNEQF
d_gene: TRBD1; j_gene: TRBJ2-7; v_gene: TRBV2; abundance: -; CDR3aa: ASSVIGQGTIEQY
d_gene: TRBD1; j_gene: TRBJ2-3; v_gene: TRBV7-3; abundance: -; CDR3aa: ASSRGQGGSTDTQY
d_gene: -; j_gene: TRBJ2-3; v_gene: TRBV4-2; abundance: -; CDR3aa: ASSPEVSNTQY
d_gene: -; j_gene: TRBJ2-7; v_gene: TRBV7-9; abundance: -; CDR3aa: ASSVRAYEQY
d_gene: -; j_gene: TRBJ2-1; v_gene: TRBV7-8; abundance: -; CDR3aa: ASSLVPALYNEQF
d_gene: -; j_gene: TRBJ2-7; v_gene: TRBV27; abundance: -; CDR3aa: ASPIESYEQY
d_gene: -; j_gene: TRBJ2-3; v_gene: TRBV2; abundance: -; CDR3aa: ASSVADYPRTDTQY
d_gene: -; j_gene: TRBJ1-1; v_gene: TRBV10-2; abundance: -; CDR3aa: ASRSGEGAF
d_gene: -; j_gene: TRBJ2-7; v_gene: TRBV29-1; abundance: -; CDR3aa: SVREYEQY
d_gene: -; j_gene: TRBJ1-3; v_gene: TRBV6-5; abundance: -; CDR3aa: ASSYAGKENTIY
d_gene: -; j_gene: TRBJ1-5; v_gene: TRBV5-5; abundance: -; CDR3aa: ASSLVRFDSNQPQH
d_gene: -; j_gene: TRBJ1-5; v_gene: TRBV28; abundance: -; CDR3aa: ASSFRVGQPQH
d_gene: -; j_gene: TRBJ1-5; v_gene: TRBV7-9; abundance: -; CDR3aa: ASSSANRNQPQH
d_gene: -; j_gene: TRBJ1-2; v_gene: TRBV29-1; abundance: once; CDR3aa: SVEGTLTPGQFIGGYT
d_gene: TRBD1; j_gene: TRBJ2-5; v_gene: TRBV25-1; abundance: -; CDR3aa: ASSAGQVRGETQY
d_gene: -; j_gene: TRBJ1-5; v_gene: TRBV5-1; abundance: -; CDR3aa: ASSLTGNSNQPQH
d_gene: TRBD1; j_gene: TRBJ2-5; v_gene: TRBV5-1; abundance: once; CDR3aa: ASRVGTGEETQY
d_gene: TRBD2; j_gene: TRBJ2-1; v_gene: TRBV5-1; abundance: -; CDR3aa: ASGSGTSGIYEQF